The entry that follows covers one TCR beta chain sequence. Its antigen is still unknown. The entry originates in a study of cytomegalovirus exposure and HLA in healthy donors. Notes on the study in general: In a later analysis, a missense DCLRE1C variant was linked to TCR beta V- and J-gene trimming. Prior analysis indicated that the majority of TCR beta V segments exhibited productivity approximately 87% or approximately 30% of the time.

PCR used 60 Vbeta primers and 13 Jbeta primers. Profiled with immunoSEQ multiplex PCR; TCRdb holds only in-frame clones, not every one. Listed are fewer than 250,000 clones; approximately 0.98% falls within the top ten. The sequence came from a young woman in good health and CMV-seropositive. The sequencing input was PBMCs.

This chain's CDR3 is CASILAGGGELFF. CDR3 DNA: TGTGCCAGCATACTAGCGGGAGGGGGGGAGCTGTTTTTT. The J gene is TRBJ2-2, the V gene TRBV6-6; TRBD2 matches 13 bases. Trimming took 7 bases from V and 8 from J; bases not matched to a gene: 1. The CDR3 contains 13 residues. Germline V CDR1 and CDR2: MNHNY, SVGAGI (reference sequence).